Listed here are 25 T cell receptor beta chains from one sample, sequenced in a study of blood T cells in healthy people across ages. A sample-barcoded 5' primer and a J-beta primer mix were used in a second PCR of roughly 7 to 11 cycles. TCRdb reprocessed the 5' RACE reads via MiXCR and lists one record per CDR3 protein. The data contain a few hundred thousand distinct CDR3 sequences, 25% to 35% of them singletons. These data were also filed under a second study, of T cells of mothers and their children.

Material for sequencing was blood. The receptors stem from a boy aged 2 to 10 in good health.

This clonotype was seen more than once but under ten times. V is TRBV12-3 or TRBV12-4 and J is TRBJ2-5; D unclear. With the DNA end fitting TRBJ2-7 better, the J assignment may be wrong. This CDR3 has 14 amino acids. CDR3 sequence (DNA): TGTGCCAGCAGTTTAGCGGGATTCCTCTACGAGCAGTACTTC. Translated: CASSLAGFLYEQYF.

A few counts support this clonotype. This chain uses TRBV20-1 with TRBJ2-7, with 11 bases identical to TRBD2. The CDR3 extends over 14 amino acids. V trimming: 5 bases; J trimming: 2 bases; junction bases outside the gene matches: 5. Germline V CDR1 and CDR2: DFQATT, SNEGSKA (reference sequence). CDR3 coding DNA: TGCAGTGCTGTCCGACTAGCGGGAACCTACGAGCAGTACTTC. This translates into CSAVRLAGTYEQYF.

The chain employs TRBV18 and TRBJ2-3; 7 bases fit TRBD2. J was trimmed by 7 bases and V by 4 bases; bases with no gene match: 17. The CDR3 length is 17 residues. The germline gives CDR1 KGHSH, CDR2 LQKENI. CDR3 residues: CASSQVLAGESGYTQYF. In DNA, the CDR3 is TGTGCCAGCTCACAGGTATTGGCGGGAGAGTCCGGATATACGCAGTATTTT.

In nucleotides, the CDR3 is TGCGCCAGCAGTGAGCCCCGGGACAGTCCCTACAATGAGCAGTTCTTC. This codes for CASSEPRDSPYNEQFF. V and J are TRBV10-2 and TRBJ2-5, with TRBD1 matching over 7 bases. Gene TRBJ2-1 matches the end of the DNA better, so the J call may be wrong. Germline V gene lookup returns CDR1 WSHSY and CDR2 SAAADI. This CDR3 spans 16 amino acids.

This clonotype was counted a few times. The rearrangement links TRBV7-8 to TRBJ2-5, with TRBD2 identical over 11 bases. Near its end, the DNA agrees better with TRBJ2-7, so the J call may be wrong. Germline values: CDR1 SGHVS, CDR2 FQNEAQ. The CDR3 covers 18 residues. The CDR3 DNA follows: TGTGCCAGCAGCTTAACCGTTCCCTTAGCGGGAGGGCCTCTCGAGCAGTACTTC. Its translation: CASSLTVPLAGGPLEQYF.

This clonotype was counted between two and nine times. The CDR3 does not end in the conserved phenylalanine or tryptophan, so this is likely a read error. This rearrangement joins TRBV2 to TRBJ1-4; D not resolved. V lost 6 bases and J lost 7, with 6 bases in between. Germline lookup yields CDR1 SNHLY and CDR2 FYNNEI. The CDR3 runs 11 residues. The CDR3, as DNA: TGTGCCAGCAGGAGAAGTGAAAAACTGTTTTCT. Translation: CASRRSEKLFS.

This clonotype was detected a few times. One end of the junction varies from germline; a read error may be responsible. CDR3 coding DNA: TGTGCTAGCAGCTTAGAGCGAACCGGGGAGCTGTTTTTT. Translating it yields CASSLERTGELFF. The rearrangement uses TRBV7-7 and TRBJ2-2; D is undetermined. Germline assignment: CDR1 SSHAT and CDR2 FNYEAQ (reference sequence). The CDR3 contains 13 residues.

This clonotype has only a few counts. This chain connects TRBV11-2 to TRBJ2-5; D remains ambiguous. CDR1 and CDR2 (germline): SGHAT, FQNNGV. Trimming stripped 1 base from V and 7 bases from J, with 19 bases between. This CDR3 contains 16 residues. In DNA, the CDR3 is TGTGCCAGCAGCTTAGTCCCCCCCCCAGCGTGGGGGACCCAGTACTTC. The encoded protein is CASSLVPPPAWGTQYF.

This clonotype was picked up a small number of times. This chain joins TRBV2 and TRBJ2-4, with TRBD1 as a possible D gene (6 bases). This CDR3 has 17 amino acids. V was clipped by 6 bases and J by 0 bases, with 18 bases between them. Per germline, CDR1 SNHLY and CDR2 FYNNEI. CDR3 DNA sequence: TGTGCCAGCAGGGAAAGAAGACAGGAACTAGCCAAAAACATTCAGTACTTC. Amino acid sequence: CASRERRQELAKNIQYF.

This chain joins TRBV5-1 and TRBJ2-1; 8 bases fit TRBD2. Trimming took 8 bases from V and 0 from J; bases not matched to a gene: 4. The length of the CDR3 is 14 residues. Per the germline V gene, CDR1 is SGHRS and CDR2 is YFSETQ. CDR3 in amino acids: CASSGTPSYNEQFF. The CDR3 DNA is TGCGCCAGTAGCGGGACTCCCTCCTACAATGAGCAGTTCTTC.

The chain combines TRBV29-1 with TRBJ2-1; 7 positions agree with TRBD2. CDR1 is SQVTM, CDR2 ANQGSEA, per germline. The CDR3 runs to 16 residues. The J segment lost 6 bases and the V segment lost 0 bases, leaving 11 bases of the junction unmatched. CDR3 residues: CSVEDTGRASTNEQFF. The CDR3 nucleotides are TGCAGCGTTGAAGATACGGGGAGGGCCTCCACCAATGAGCAGTTCTTC.

V and J are TRBV30 and TRBJ2-5; D ambiguous. V shed 3 bases and J shed 5 bases, with 7 bases lying between them. The germline CDR1 and CDR2 sequences are GTSNPN and SVGIG (reference sequence). This CDR3 is 11 amino acids long. CDR3 amino acids: CAWSGRETQYF. In DNA, the CDR3 is TGTGCCTGGAGCGGGCGCGAGACCCAGTACTTC.

This clonotype was observed a few times. V gene TRBV27 combines with J gene TRBJ2-7, with 8 bases matching TRBD1. The J call may be mistaken, given a closer DNA end match to TRBJ2-1. This CDR3 comprises 13 residues. Germline lookup yields CDR1 MNHEY and CDR2 SMNVEV (reference sequence). CDR3 residues: CASSLPGGFEQFF. In nucleotides, the CDR3 is TGTGCCAGCAGTTTACCAGGGGGCTTTGAGCAGTTCTTC.

In DNA form, the CDR3 reads TGTGCCATCAGGACTAGCGGGGAAAACAATGAGCAGTTCTTC. This gives the protein CAIRTSGENNEQFF. The rearrangement joins TRBV10-3 to TRBJ2-5, with 11 nucleotides matching TRBD2. The end of the DNA aligns better with TRBJ2-1, so the J call may be wrong. Per germline, CDR1 ENHRY and CDR2 SYGVKD. The CDR3 runs to 14 residues.

V is TRBV10-3 and J is TRBJ2-3, with 9 bases fitting TRBD2. Germline CDR1 reads ENHRY; CDR2 reads SYGVKD. V shed 4 bases and J 2 bases; nucleotides not matched to a gene: 1. The CDR3 spans 14 residues. The CDR3 nucleotides read TGTGCCATCAGTGGGACTAGCGACACAGATACGCAGTATTTT. Its translation is CAISGTSDTDTQYF.

A few counts support this clonotype. The chain recombines TRBV7-9 with TRBJ2-1; D possibly corresponds to TRBD1 (6 bases). The end of the DNA aligns better with TRBJ2-5, so the J call may be wrong. The CDR3 sequence is 13 residues long. Germline values: CDR1 SEHNR, CDR2 FQNEAQ (reference sequence). The CDR3 sequence: CASSLQGSKTQYF. Here the CDR3 DNA reads TGTGCCAGCAGCTTACAGGGGTCTAAGACCCAGTACTTC.

CDR3 DNA: TGTGCCACCAGCCCCCGGCGAGGGAACACCGGGGAGCTGTTTTTT. Encoded protein: CATSPRRGNTGELFF. V and J are TRBV15 and TRBJ2-2, with no clear D. V was shortened by 5 bases and J by 1 base, with 11 bases between the two germline ends. The CDR3 extends over 15 amino acids. Germline V gene sequence: CDR1 LNHNV, CDR2 YYDKDF (reference sequence). Full variable domain (rest looked up from reference TRBV15 and TRBJ2-2): DAMVIQNPRYQVTQFGKPVTLSCSQTLNHNVMYWYQQKSSQAPKLLFHYYDKDFNNEADTPDNFQSRRPNTSFCFLDIRSPGLGDTAMYLCATSPRRGNTGELFFGEGSRLTVL.

This clonotype was seen a handful of times. This chain uses TRBV20-1 with TRBJ2-5; 10 bases are shared with TRBD2. The CDR3 sequence is 13 residues long. J lost 5 bases, V lost 7 bases, and 7 bases had no gene match. Germline values: CDR1 DFQATT, CDR2 SNEGSKA (reference sequence). CDR3 loop: CSVSGGTRETQYF. The CDR3 bases are TGCAGTGTTAGCGGGGGGACCCGGGAGACCCAGTACTTC.

This chain uses TRBV2 with TRBJ1-1; unclear D gene. The CDR3 spans 12 residues. V was trimmed by 7 bases and J by 4 bases, leaving 10 bases between them. Per the germline V gene, CDR1 is SNHLY and CDR2 is FYNNEI. The CDR3 DNA reads as TGTGCCAGCATATGGCTTTCCACTGAAGCTTTCTTT. Its translation: CASIWLSTEAFF.

The chain carries TRBV7-9 and TRBJ1-6; 7 bases fit TRBD1. Trimming cost V 5 bases and J 7 bases; bases outside gene matches: 11. The CDR3 is 16 amino acids. Germline CDR1 and CDR2: SEHNR and FQNEAQ (reference sequence). Here the CDR3 reads CASSPIPGQRNSPLHF. CDR3 in DNA: TGTGCCAGCAGCCCCATCCCGGGACAGAGAAATTCACCCCTCCACTTT.

This chain joins TRBV7-9 and TRBJ2-7; 8 bases map to TRBD2. The CDR3 covers 15 residues. Germline-derived CDR1 and CDR2 are SEHNR and FQNEAQ (reference sequence). V trimming: 5 bases; J trimming: 1 base; junction bases outside the gene matches: 7. The CDR3 nucleotides are TGTGCCAGCAGCAAAGCGGGGGTCACATCCTACGAGCAGTACTTC. Translation gives CASSKAGVTSYEQYF. The variable domain in full, with the rest retrieved from reference TRBV7-9 and TRBJ2-7, is DTGVSQNPRHKITKRGQNVTFRCDPISEHNRLYWYRQTLGQGPEFLTYFQNEAQLEKSRLLSDRFSAERPKGSFSTLEIQRTEQGDSAMYLCASSKAGVTSYEQYFGPGTRLTVT.

The rearrangement uses TRBV7-2 and TRBJ1-2, with 7 bases matching TRBD1. The CDR3 contains 14 residues. J was trimmed by 1 base and V by 5 bases; bases with no gene match: 4. Germline values: CDR1 SGHTA, CDR2 FQGNSA. CDR3 in amino acids: CASSGGQLNYGYTF. For the CDR3, the DNA is TGTGCCAGCAGCGGGGGACAGCTTAACTATGGCTACACCTTC. The full variable domain, in which reference TRBV7-2 and TRBJ1-2 provide the parts outside the CDR3, is GAGVSQSPSNKVTEKGKDVELRCDPISGHTALYWYRQSLGQGLEFLIYFQGNSAPDKSGLPSDRFSAERTGGSVSTLTIQRTQQEDSAVYLCASSGGQLNYGYTFGSGTRLTVV.

The gene calls are TRBV27 and TRBJ2-1; the D is unclear. The V gene lost 5 bases and the J gene lost 0 bases, with 8 bases spanning the gap. The germline V gene has CDR1 MNHEY and CDR2 SMNVEV (reference sequence). The CDR3 is made up of 14 amino acids. The CDR3 sequence: CASSPYPSYNEQFF. The CDR3, as DNA: TGTGCCAGCAGTCCTTATCCCTCCTACAATGAGCAGTTCTTC.

This chain uses TRBV29-1 with TRBJ2-5, with 7 nucleotides matching TRBD1. Germline-derived CDR1 and CDR2 are SQVTM and ANQGSEA. The CDR3 totals 14 residues. V lost 7 bases, J lost 4 bases, and 12 bases stayed unmatched. DNA for the CDR3: TGCAGCGGTGGTCGGACAGGTGGGGGAGAGACCCAGTACTTC. It yields the protein CSGGRTGGGETQYF.

This chain joins TRBV7-9 and TRBJ1-6, with D possibly being TRBD1 (5 bases). Germline loops: CDR1 SEHNR, CDR2 FQNEAQ (reference sequence). The germline V and J ends were trimmed by 1 base and 6 bases, with 13 bases remaining between them. The CDR3 sequence is 16 residues long. CDR3 sequence reads: CASSLEVRRGNSPLHF. The CDR3 nucleotides read TGTGCCAGCAGCTTAGAGGTTAGGAGGGGTAATTCACCCCTCCACTTT.